These 29 T cell receptor beta chains were all obtained from the same sample, sequenced in a study of T cells expressing NK-cell markers. TCRdb reanalyzed the 5' RACE reads and collapses them to one entry per CDR3 protein, without DNA. The sample table includes some 410,000 distinct CDR3 sequences. Specimen: blood T cells: a sorted CD56 or NKG2C T cell subset, CD4+ or CD8+ T cells, or bulk PBMC T cells (not recorded which). The receptors originated from a woman aged 18-70 years in good health.

This chain joins TRBV29-1 and TRBJ2-7; the D call of TRBD1 rests on TCRdb alone, since no DNA is present to check it. From germline, CDR1 is SQVTM and CDR2 ANQGSEA. The CDR3 is 11 residues long. The CDR3 sequence: CSVVQGYEQYF.

CDR3 in amino acids: CASSLALTQAFF. The chain recombines TRBV7-9 with TRBJ1-1. This CDR3 spans 12 amino acids. The germline gives CDR1 SEHNR, CDR2 FQNEAQ (reference sequence). Supplemented by reference TRBV7-9 and TRBJ1-1, the full variable domain reads DTGVSQNPRHKITKRGQNVTFRCDPISEHNRLYWYRQTLGQGPEFLTYFQNEAQLEKSRLLSDRFSAERPKGSFSTLEIQRTEQGDSAMYLCASSLALTQAFFGQGTRLTVV.

The rearrangement joins TRBV20-1 to TRBJ2-5. Per germline, CDR1 DFQATT and CDR2 SNEGSKA (reference sequence). The CDR3 has 13 amino acids. The CDR3 spells CSARDSTKETQYF.

V gene TRBV20-1 combines with J gene TRBJ1-3; TCRdb picks TRBD1, but there is no DNA to check that call. CDR1 is DFQATT, CDR2 SNEGSKA, per germline (reference sequence). The CDR3 has 14 residues. This CDR3 reads CSATDSLTGNTIYF.

The rearrangement joins TRBV5-1 to TRBJ1-6; TCRdb's D call of TRBD1 is untestable without DNA. Germline-derived CDR1 and CDR2 are SGHRS and YFSETQ. The CDR3 runs to 16 residues. CDR3 loop: CASSLGSRSYNSPLHF. Looking up the rest from reference TRBV5-1 and TRBJ1-6 gives the full variable domain: KAGVTQTPRYLIKTRGQQVTLSCSPISGHRSVSWYQQTPGQGLQFLFEYFSETQRNKGNFPGRFSGRQFSNSRSEMNVSTLELGDSALYLCASSLGSRSYNSPLHFGNGTRLTVT.

V and J are TRBV7-9 and TRBJ1-6; TCRdb's D call of TRBD1 is untestable without DNA. The germline gives CDR1 SEHNR, CDR2 FQNEAQ (reference sequence). This CDR3 spans 15 amino acids. CDR3 loop: CASSLRGQGYSPLHF.

The CDR3 sequence: CSAETIPGDEQYF. V gene TRBV20-1 combines with J gene TRBJ2-7; TCRdb gives TRBD1 as the D gene, but with no DNA this cannot be confirmed. Germline V gives CDR1 DFQATT, CDR2 SNEGSKA (reference sequence). The CDR3 has 13 residues.

The CDR3 region is CASSYSGGVETQYF. The chain has TRBV6-5 and TRBJ2-5; checking the TCRdb D call of TRBD1 is not possible without DNA. Germline CDR1 reads MNHEY; CDR2 reads SVGAGI. The CDR3 is 14 residues long.

The chain is built from TRBV29-1 and TRBJ2-6. CDR1 and CDR2 (germline): SQVTM, ANQGSEA. The CDR3 runs 18 residues. CDR3 in amino acids: CSVDDSFGSSSGANVLTF.

The CDR3 is CASSPGLAGGPSVYNEQFF. The chain carries TRBV4-2 and TRBJ2-1; TCRdb lists TRBD2, though no DNA is available to test this call. Germline assignment: CDR1 LGHNA and CDR2 YNFKEQ. The CDR3 runs to 19 residues.

The chain links TRBV4-3 to TRBJ1-2; checking the TCRdb D call of TRBD1 is not possible without DNA. The CDR3 length is 15 residues. CDR1 is LGHNA, CDR2 YSLEER, per germline. CDR3 protein: CASSPQEDINYGYTF.

V is TRBV7-9 and J is TRBJ2-7; the D call from TCRdb, TRBD2, cannot be confirmed without DNA. CDR1 and CDR2 from the germline V gene are SEHNR and FQNEAQ (reference sequence). CDR3 length: 15 amino acids. The CDR3 sequence: CASSLAQGGTYEQYF.

This chain joins TRBV5-1 and TRBJ1-1. The CDR3 is made up of 11 amino acids. Germline V gene sequence: CDR1 SGHRS, CDR2 YFSETQ. CDR3 loop: CASSQNTEAFF. The variable domain in full, with the rest retrieved from reference TRBV5-1 and TRBJ1-1, is KAGVTQTPRYLIKTRGQQVTLSCSPISGHRSVSWYQQTPGQGLQFLFEYFSETQRNKGNFPGRFSGRQFSNSRSEMNVSTLELGDSALYLCASSQNTEAFFGQGTRLTVV.

The gene calls are TRBV12-3 or TRBV12-4 and TRBJ2-3. The CDR3 spans 14 residues. The CDR3 sequence is CASSLGSFTDTQYF.

This sequence joins TRBV6-4 and TRBJ2-2. Germline V gene sequence: CDR1 MRHNA, CDR2 SNTAGT. The CDR3 runs 12 residues. The CDR3 spells CASSDSMGELFF.

The chain has TRBV12-3 or TRBV12-4 and TRBJ2-1; TCRdb gives TRBD1 as the D gene, but with no DNA this cannot be confirmed. This CDR3 region has 15 residues. The CDR3 spells CASIPLSGAYNEQFF.

The gene calls are TRBV20-1 and TRBJ2-7; TCRdb proposes TRBD1, but this gene call is untestable without DNA. The CDR3 totals 14 residues. Germline V gene lookup returns CDR1 DFQATT and CDR2 SNEGSKA (reference sequence). The CDR3 spells CSASSAKGQYEQYF.

This chain links TRBV21-1 with TRBJ1-2; the TCRdb call, TRBD1, lacks DNA for checking. TRBV21-1 is noted as a pseudogene. The CDR3 is 13 amino acids. The CDR3 protein is CASGQGPNYGYTF.

The V gene is TRBV5-5, the J gene TRBJ2-7; TCRdb gives TRBD2 as the D gene, but with no DNA this cannot be confirmed. CDR3 length equals 14 residues. Germline values: CDR1 SGHKS, CDR2 YYEKEE (reference sequence). CDR3 loop: CASSWELASHEQYF.

The J gene is TRBJ2-1, the V gene TRBV19. This CDR3 comprises 14 residues. The germline V gene has CDR1 LNHDA and CDR2 SQIVND (reference sequence). The CDR3 protein is CASSASNSYNEQFF. Filled out from reference TRBV19 and TRBJ2-1, the complete variable domain reads DGGITQSPKYLFRKEGQNVTLSCEQNLNHDAMYWYRQDPGQGLRLIYYSQIVNDFQKGDIAEGYSVSREKKESFPLTVTSAQKNPTAFYLCASSASNSYNEQFFGPGTRLTVL.

J is TRBJ1-1 and V is TRBV7-9; TCRdb outputs TRBD1, but without DNA this stays unchecked. The germline gives CDR1 SEHNR, CDR2 FQNEAQ (reference sequence). The CDR3 is 14 amino acids. The CDR3 sequence is CASSLQGAYTEAFF.

This sequence joins TRBV5-4 and TRBJ2-3; TCRdb selects TRBD2, and the lack of DNA leaves this call unchecked. Germline V gene data show CDR1 as SGHNT and CDR2 as YYREEE (reference sequence). CDR3 length equals 15 residues. CDR3 sequence: CASSPSGGELDTQYF. The full variable domain, rest sourced from reference TRBV5-4 and TRBJ2-3, is ETGVTQSPTHLIKTRGQQVTLRCSSQSGHNTVSWYQQALGQGPQFIFQYYREEENGRGNFPPRFSGLQFPNYSSELNVNALELDDSALYLCASSPSGGELDTQYFGPGTRLTVL.

V usage is TRBV10-3 and J usage is TRBJ2-1; TCRdb selects TRBD2, and the lack of DNA leaves this call unchecked. The CDR3 is 16 residues long. Germline V gene lookup returns CDR1 ENHRY and CDR2 SYGVKD. CDR3 residues: CAIQGTSTSGGGEQFF.

The chain links TRBV5-1 to TRBJ2-3. CDR3 length: 14 amino acids. Germline V gives CDR1 SGHRS, CDR2 YFSETQ. The chain's CDR3 is CASSVDRMGDTQYF.

The chain is built from TRBV6-5 and TRBJ2-7; no DNA is available, so the TRBD2 call from TCRdb remains unchecked. Germline V CDR1 and CDR2: MNHEY, SVGAGI. This CDR3 is 15 amino acids long. The CDR3 sequence is CASSYESGSGYEQYF.

The chain combines TRBV2 with TRBJ2-3; with no DNA, the TCRdb D assignment of TRBD2 cannot be verified. The length of the CDR3 is 15 residues. CDR1 and CDR2 (germline): SNHLY, FYNNEI. CDR3 sequence: CASSDFLAGADTQYF.

This chain uses TRBV30 with TRBJ2-1; the TRBD1 assignment by TCRdb is unverifiable without DNA. The CDR3 sequence is 15 residues long. In germline, CDR1 is GTSNPN, CDR2 SVGIG (reference sequence). The CDR3 is CAWTPGLGENAEQFF.

The rearrangement joins TRBV3-1 to TRBJ2-7. The CDR3 runs 13 residues. Germline CDR1 reads LGHDT; CDR2 reads YNNKEL (reference sequence). This CDR3 reads CASSQDLAYEQYF.

V usage is TRBV6-2 or TRBV6-3 and J usage is TRBJ1-5; TCRdb gives TRBD1 as the D gene, but with no DNA this cannot be confirmed. The CDR3 is 16 amino acids. CDR1 and CDR2 (germline): MNHEY, SVGEGT. CDR3 amino acids: CASSQTTGVGNQPQHF.